This TCR beta chain was sequenced in a study of blood T cells in healthy people across ages. Trimming cost V 6 bases and J 5 bases, with 15 bases left between them. Germline V CDR1 and CDR2: SGDLS, YYNGEE. CDR3 length equals 13 residues. In regard to this clonotype: Its cognate antigen is unknown.

General study results and limits: Measured against age, TCR beta diversity per million T cells decreased in a roughly linear manner.

Primed by a sample-barcoded 5' primer and a J-beta primer mix, a second PCR proceeded for about 7 to 11 cycles. A template-switch adaptor containing 12 random nucleotides labeled each cDNA molecule. Samples each returned at least 2.5 million CDR3-containing paired-end reads. Each CDR3 protein is one row after TCRdb ran MiXCR on the 5' RACE reads. The sample lists 750,000 to 950,000 distinct CDR3 sequences; about 55% were seen once. The gene calls are TRBV9 and TRBJ2-7, with a weak D call TRBD2 (5 bases). This clonotype originated in a man aged 80 or over in good health. Sequencing was done on a sample of blood. The CDR3 loop is CASKEGGRNEQYF. For the CDR3, the DNA is TGTGCCAGCAAAGAAGGTGGGAGAAACGAGCAGTACTTC. The whole variable domain, remainder taken from reference TRBV9 and TRBJ2-7, is DSGVTQTPKHLITATGQRVTLRCSPRSGDLSVYWYQQSLDQGLQFLIQYYNGEERAKGNILERFSAQQFPDLHSELNLSSLELGDSALYFCASKEGGRNEQYFGPGTRLTVT.